Below, 29 T cell receptor beta chains from the same sample are listed, as sequenced in a study of cytomegalovirus exposure and HLA in healthy donors. PCR used 60 Vbeta primers and 13 Jbeta primers. Sequencing was performed with immunoSEQ multiplex PCR; in TCRdb, only in-frame clones are kept and a portion is missing. Here the sample spans 90,000 to 110,000 clones, approximately 73% being singletons. The sample consisted of PBMCs. The receptors come from a man between 40 and 49 years old in good health and CMV-seronegative.

Only one count was recorded for this clone. The chain combines TRBV9 with TRBJ1-2; the match to TRBD1 covers 7 bases. Germline CDR1 SGDLS, CDR2 YYNGEE. This CDR3 is 17 amino acids long. J gave up 2 bases and V 4 bases, and 14 bases lay outside the gene matches. The DNA of the CDR3 is TGTGCCAGCAGCCCCCCCGATCGGCAGGGGGAGAACTATGGCTACACCTTC. This encodes CASSPPDRQGENYGYTF.

This clone turned up a few times. This rearrangement joins TRBV18 to TRBJ2-7; 10 bases are a match to TRBD1. CDR1 is KGHSH, CDR2 LQKENI, per germline. With V trimmed by 6 bases and J by 7 bases, 18 bases remained unmatched. This CDR3 has 17 amino acids. CDR3 bases: TGTGCCAGCTCCCTAAGGGTCCACGACAGGGGGCGGAATGAGCAGTACTTC. Residues: CASSLRVHDRGRNEQYF. Looking up the rest from reference TRBV18 and TRBJ2-7 gives the full variable domain: NAGVMQNPRHLVRRRGQEARLRCSPMKGHSHVYWYRQLPEEGLKFMVYLQKENIIDESGMPKERFSAEFPKEGPSILRIQQVVRGDSAAYFCASSLRVHDRGRNEQYFGPGTRLTVT.

V gene TRBV27 combines with J gene TRBJ1-4; TRBD1 matches 9 bases. The ends lost 4 bases at V and 2 bases at J; junction bases unmatched: 5. CDR3 size: 16 residues. The germline V gene has CDR1 MNHEY and CDR2 SMNVEV (reference sequence). The CDR3 DNA reads as TGTGCCAGCAGTTGGGGGACAGGGAGGACTAATGAAAAACTGTTTTTT. Amino acid sequence: CASSWGTGRTNEKLFF.

The chain links TRBV6-1 to TRBJ2-2; 7 positions match TRBD2. Germline assignment: CDR1 MNHNS and CDR2 SASEGT. V lost 7 bases to trimming and J lost 3 bases; unmatched junction nucleotides: 5. The CDR3 has 14 amino acids. CDR3 sequence (DNA): TGTGCCAGCACCGGTGGGGGGGACACCGGGGAGCTGTTTTTT. Translating gives CASTGGGDTGELFF.

This sequence joins TRBV15 and TRBJ2-3; a possible D gene is TRBD2 (5 bases). CDR1 and CDR2 from the germline V gene are LNHNV and YYDKDF (reference sequence). V shed 0 bases and J shed 4 bases, with 8 bases lying between them. This CDR3 has 14 residues. The CDR3 is CATSREYSADTQYF. In nucleotides, the CDR3 is TGTGCCACCAGCAGAGAATATAGCGCAGATACGCAGTATTTT.

V gene TRBV10-3 combines with J gene TRBJ2-7, with TRBD1 matching over 9 bases. Germline V gives CDR1 ENHRY, CDR2 SYGVKD. Germline trimming cut 6 bases from V and 2 bases from J; bases unmatched to any gene: 5. The CDR3 contains 14 residues. CDR3 sequence (DNA): TGTGCCATCAGGTCGGACAGGGGACCCTACGAGCAGTACTTC. Amino acid sequence: CAIRSDRGPYEQYF.

The V and J genes are TRBV7-8 and TRBJ2-7; TRBD2 matches 9 bases. The germline CDR1 and CDR2 sequences are SGHVS and FQNEAQ. CDR3 length equals 14 residues. Trimming at V came to 5 bases and at J to 2 bases, leaving 4 bases not matched to a gene. CDR3: CASSRSGGTYEQYF. For the CDR3, the DNA is TGTGCCAGCAGCCGTAGCGGGGGCACCTACGAGCAGTACTTC.

The chain combines TRBV6-6 with TRBJ1-2, with TRBD1 matching 7 bases. This CDR3 comprises 13 residues. In germline, CDR1 is MNHNY, CDR2 SVGAGI (reference sequence). V trimming: 6 bases; J trimming: 4 bases; junction bases outside the gene matches: 5. The CDR3 is CASSQGGGYGYTF. DNA for the CDR3: TGTGCCAGCAGCCAAGGGGGCGGCTATGGCTACACCTTC.

This chain connects TRBV5-1 to TRBJ2-7; 8 positions match TRBD1. J lost 6 bases, V lost 5 bases, and 10 bases had no gene match. Germline CDR1 reads SGHRS; CDR2 reads YFSETQ. This CDR3 region has 14 residues. The CDR3: CASRMTGDSPEQYF. The CDR3 nucleotides are TGCGCCAGCAGGATGACAGGGGACTCCCCCGAGCAGTACTTC.

This sequence joins TRBV2 and TRBJ2-7; 8 bases align to TRBD1. The V gene's germline CDR1 is SNHLY and CDR2 FYNNEI. The J segment lost 0 bases and the V segment lost 7 bases, leaving 8 bases of the junction unmatched. The CDR3 sequence is 15 residues long. CDR3 nucleotide sequence: TGTGCCAGCATCGCAGGGGGCACCAGCTCCTACGAGCAGTACTTC. Translating gives CASIAGGTSSYEQYF.

This clone was seen a few times. The genes are TRBV5-1 and TRBJ1-2; 9 nucleotides line up with TRBD1. The CDR3 is 17 amino acids. Germline CDR1 SGHRS, CDR2 YFSETQ. V was clipped by 4 bases and J by 6 bases; unmatched bases: 16. CDR3 amino acids: CASSPLALSDRGNGYTF. The CDR3 DNA reads as TGCGCCAGCAGCCCCCTTGCCCTTTCGGACAGGGGTAATGGCTACACCTTC.

The chain links TRBV4-1 to TRBJ2-5; unclear D gene. Germline V gene data show CDR1 as MGHRA and CDR2 as YSYEKL. The ends were cut back, 0 bases at V and 5 bases at J, with 10 bases in the middle. This CDR3 has 14 amino acids. The CDR3 loop reads CASSQDPGWETQYF. DNA for the CDR3: TGCGCCAGCAGCCAAGATCCCGGTTGGGAGACCCAGTACTTC.

The rearrangement uses TRBV27 and TRBJ2-7; D perhaps matches TRBD2 (7 bases). The CDR3 spans 14 residues. The germline V gene encodes CDR1 MNHEY and CDR2 SMNVEV (reference sequence). V shed 7 bases and J shed 0 bases, with 13 bases lying between them. The CDR3 region has the DNA TGTGCCAGCACCTCAAGGGGGGGCTCCTACGAGCAGTACTTC. Translation gives CASTSRGGSYEQYF.

This clone showed up just a few times. The rearrangement uses TRBV11-2 and TRBJ2-5; D possibly corresponds to TRBD1 (5 bases). This CDR3 spans 13 amino acids. Germline V gene data show CDR1 as SGHAT and CDR2 as FQNNGV. V lost 6 bases and J 5 bases, leaving 13 bases between the germline ends. The CDR3 nucleotides read TGTGCCAGCAGACTACAGGATTACGAGACCCAGTACTTC. Residues: CASRLQDYETQYF.

The V call is TRBV5-6, the J call TRBJ2-7; perhaps TRBD1 as D (6 bases). The CDR3 consists of 14 residues. Trimming removed 0 bases at V and 2 bases at J, with 9 bases between. Germline values: CDR1 SGHDT, CDR2 YYEEEE. The CDR3 DNA follows: TGTGCCAGCAGCTTGGGACAGGTAGCCTACGAGCAGTACTTC. This translates into CASSLGQVAYEQYF. The full variable domain, its missing parts supplied by reference TRBV5-6 and TRBJ2-7, is DAGVTQSPTHLIKTRGQQVTLRCSPKSGHDTVSWYQQALGQGPQFIFQYYEEEERQRGNFPDRFSGHQFPNYSSELNVNALLLGDSALYLCASSLGQVAYEQYFGPGTRLTVT.

This chain joins TRBV6-5 and TRBJ1-5; D may be TRBD1 (6 bases). V was trimmed by 6 bases and J by 0 bases, leaving 12 bases between them. Looked up from germline, CDR1 is MNHEY and CDR2 is SVGAGI. The CDR3 sequence is 15 residues long. CDR3 amino acids: CASRRGQTSNQPQHF. CDR3 in DNA: TGTGCCAGCAGAAGAGGACAGACTAGCAATCAGCCCCAGCATTTT.

The rearrangement uses TRBV5-1 and TRBJ2-5; D not certain. The J call is in doubt because the DNA end fits TRBJ2-7 better. CDR1 and CDR2 from the germline V gene are SGHRS and YFSETQ. CDR3 length equals 12 residues. Here the CDR3 reads CASSLKPYEQYF. Here the CDR3 DNA reads TGCGCCAGCAGCCTGAAACCATACGAGCAGTACTTC.

This clone was picked up a small number of times. Compared with germline, one end of the junction differs, possibly owing to a read error. The chain combines TRBV7-9 with TRBJ2-7; 8 bases map to TRBD1. CDR1 SEHNR and CDR2 FQNEAQ come from the germline V gene (reference sequence). The length of the CDR3 is 12 residues. CDR3 DNA: TGTTCCAGCAGCCTGACAGGGGTCGAGCAGTACTTC. Amino acid sequence: CSSSLTGVEQYF.

The chain combines TRBV5-1 with TRBJ1-5; TRBD1 is a possible D gene (6 bases). The V and J ends lost 0 bases and 3 bases respectively, with 10 bases between them. The CDR3 has 15 residues. Germline V CDR1 and CDR2: SGHRS, YFSETQ. The CDR3 sequence: CASSLAGHTNQPQHF. In nucleotides, the CDR3 is TGCGCCAGCAGCTTGGCGGGACACACCAATCAGCCCCAGCATTTT.

J is TRBJ2-7 and V is TRBV9, with 9 bases aligning to TRBD1. This CDR3 has 14 residues. CDR1 and CDR2 (germline): SGDLS, YYNGEE. V gave up 0 bases and J gave up 6 bases; unmatched junction bases: 4. Here the CDR3 reads CASSVVGTGPEQYF. The CDR3 nucleotides are TGTGCCAGCAGCGTAGTGGGGACAGGGCCCGAGCAGTACTTC.

The chain uses TRBV4-2 and TRBJ1-2; unclear D gene. Germline lookup yields CDR1 LGHNA and CDR2 YNFKEQ. CDR3 length: 13 residues. Trimming pared 0 bases from V and 4 bases from J, leaving 6 bases between. The CDR3 nucleotides read TGTGCCAGCAGCCAAGATCGGAGCTATGGCTACACCTTC. This gives the protein CASSQDRSYGYTF.

The chain has TRBV5-4 and TRBJ2-3, with D unclear. V dropped 4 bases and J dropped 0 bases, with 9 bases sitting between them. In germline, CDR1 is SGHNT, CDR2 YYREEE (reference sequence). The CDR3 extends over 14 amino acids. The DNA for the CDR3 is TGTGCCAGCAGCCCTACCGCTAGCACAGATACGCAGTATTTT. It encodes CASSPTASTDTQYF.

The rearrangement links TRBV27 to TRBJ1-2, with 7 nucleotides matching TRBD1. The J segment lost 8 bases and the V segment lost 5 bases, leaving 8 bases of the junction unmatched. The germline V gene has CDR1 MNHEY and CDR2 SMNVEV (reference sequence). The CDR3 totals 13 residues. In nucleotides, the CDR3 is TGTGCCAGCAGTCCCACAGGGGAGTGGGGCTACACCTTC. Amino acid sequence: CASSPTGEWGYTF.

This rearrangement joins TRBV11-3 to TRBJ2-2, with a weak D call TRBD2 (7 bases). The ends were cut back, 5 bases at V and 5 bases at J, with 15 bases in the middle. CDR3 size: 15 residues. CDR1 is SGHNT, CDR2 YENEEA, per germline. CDR3 bases: TGTGCCAGCAGCAAGGGGGGGGCGGGGACCGGGGAGCTGTTTTTT. Encoded protein: CASSKGGAGTGELFF.

This chain uses TRBV6-6 with TRBJ1-6; D remains unclear. The V end was cut by 2 bases, the J end by 10 bases, with 12 bases between. The germline gives CDR1 MNHNY, CDR2 SVGAGI (reference sequence). This CDR3 has 14 amino acids. CDR3 sequence: CASSYVPQNSPLHF. The CDR3 DNA reads TGTGCCAGCAGTTACGTTCCACAGAACTCACCCCTCCACTTT.

The chain couples TRBV28 to TRBJ1-5; D not resolved. CDR1 is MDHEN and CDR2 is SYDVKM in the germline V gene. V gave up 1 base and J gave up 7 bases, with 11 bases separating them. The CDR3 spans 14 residues. DNA of the CDR3: TGTGCCAGCAGTTTATATCAGGAAGTCCAGCCCCAGCATTTT. As protein: CASSLYQEVQPQHF.

The V gene is TRBV9, the J gene TRBJ1-1, with TRBD1 matching over 8 bases. Germline assignment: CDR1 SGDLS and CDR2 YYNGEE. The length of the CDR3 is 15 residues. J lost 5 bases, V lost 4 bases, and 10 bases had no gene match. As DNA, the CDR3 is TGTGCCAGCAGCCGACAGGGGAAGAAAGGGACTGAAGCTTTCTTT. Translating it yields CASSRQGKKGTEAFF.

A few counts support this clone. V gene TRBV2 combines with J gene TRBJ2-7, with D possibly matching TRBD2 (6 bases). Germline V gene data show CDR1 as SNHLY and CDR2 as FYNNEI. CDR3 length: 17 amino acids. Trimming stripped 2 bases from V and 0 bases from J, with 17 bases between. This CDR3 is CASSEPLAAKSSYEQYF. CDR3 in DNA: TGTGCCAGCAGTGAACCCTTAGCGGCCAAGAGCTCCTACGAGCAGTACTTC.

V gene TRBV7-9 combines with J gene TRBJ2-1; tentative D call: TRBD2 (6 bases). This CDR3 is 15 amino acids long. V was clipped by 2 bases and J by 8 bases, with 16 bases between them. Per germline, CDR1 SEHNR and CDR2 FQNEAQ (reference sequence). The CDR3 loop is CASSLRGTSGDEQFF. DNA for the CDR3: TGTGCCAGCAGCTTAAGAGGTACCTCGGGAGATGAGCAGTTCTTC.